This T cell receptor (beta chain) was captured in a study of coeliac disease. General study findings and limits: In active celiac disease, intraepithelial and lamina propria TRB and TRG repertoires were less clonal than controls. Intraepithelial and lamina propria fractions were not highly pure, so cross-contamination was possible. The authors considered this approach unsuitable for unbiased detection of gliadin-specific T cells. Most TRB amino acid sequences occurred in only one sample.

With 3 bases clipped from V and 3 bases from J, the junction kept 17 bases outside the gene matches. CDR1 SGHDT and CDR2 YYEEEE come from the germline V gene. The CDR3 loop spans 19 amino acids. In its sample, this clone was seen a few times. The antigen remains undetermined. Some clones are missing from TCRdb's copy, which holds only in-frame ones; the method was immunoSEQ multiplex PCR. In the table there are about 2,700 clones, 45% to 55% of which are singletons. This rearrangement joins TRBV5-6 to TRBJ1-3, with 8 bases lining up with TRBD1. This sequence originates from a man in his sixties with celiac disease on a gluten-free diet. The specimen was intraepithelial lymphocytes from the gut. The CDR3 here is CASSSLEYQGARNGNTIYF. DNA of the CDR3: TGTGCCAGCAGCTCCCTAGAGTATCAGGGGGCCCGAAATGGAAACACCATATATTTT.